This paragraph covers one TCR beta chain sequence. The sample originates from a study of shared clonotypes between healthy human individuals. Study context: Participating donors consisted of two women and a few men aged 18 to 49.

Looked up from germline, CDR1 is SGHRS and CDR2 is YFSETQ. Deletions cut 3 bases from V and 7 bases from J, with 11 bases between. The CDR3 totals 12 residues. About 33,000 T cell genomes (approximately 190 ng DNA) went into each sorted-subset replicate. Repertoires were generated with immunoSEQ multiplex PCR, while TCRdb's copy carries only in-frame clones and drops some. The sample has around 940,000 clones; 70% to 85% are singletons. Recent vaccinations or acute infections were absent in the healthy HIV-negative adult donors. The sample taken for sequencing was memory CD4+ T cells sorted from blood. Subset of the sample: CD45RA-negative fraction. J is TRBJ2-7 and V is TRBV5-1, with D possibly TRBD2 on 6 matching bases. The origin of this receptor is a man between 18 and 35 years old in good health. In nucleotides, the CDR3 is TGCGCCAGCAGCTGGGACTTGGGGGAGCAGTACTTC. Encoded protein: CASSWDLGEQYF.